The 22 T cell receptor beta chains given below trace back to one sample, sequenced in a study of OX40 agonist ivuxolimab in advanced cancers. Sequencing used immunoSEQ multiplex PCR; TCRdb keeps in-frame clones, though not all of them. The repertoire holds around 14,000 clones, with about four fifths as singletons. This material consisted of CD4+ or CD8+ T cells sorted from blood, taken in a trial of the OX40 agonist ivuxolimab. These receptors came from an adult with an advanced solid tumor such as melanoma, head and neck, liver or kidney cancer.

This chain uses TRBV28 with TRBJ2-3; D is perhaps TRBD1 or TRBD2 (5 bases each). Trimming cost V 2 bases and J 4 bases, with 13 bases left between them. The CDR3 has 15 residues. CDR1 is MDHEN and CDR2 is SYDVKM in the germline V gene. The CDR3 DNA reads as TGTGCCAGCAGTTTACGATCCGGGACCGCAGATACGCAGTATTTT. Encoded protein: CASSLRSGTADTQYF.

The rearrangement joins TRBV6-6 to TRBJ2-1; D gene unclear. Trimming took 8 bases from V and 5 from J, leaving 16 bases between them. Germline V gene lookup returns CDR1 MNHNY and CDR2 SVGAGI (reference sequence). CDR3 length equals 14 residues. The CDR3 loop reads CASFQDFANNEQFF. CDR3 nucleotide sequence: TGTGCCAGCTTTCAGGATTTCGCGAACAATGAGCAGTTCTTC.

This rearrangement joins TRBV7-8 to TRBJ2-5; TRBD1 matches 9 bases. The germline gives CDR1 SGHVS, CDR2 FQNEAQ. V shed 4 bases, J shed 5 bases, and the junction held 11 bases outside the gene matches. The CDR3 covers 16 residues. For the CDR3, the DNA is TGTGCCAGCAGCTCTACAGGGGGCTCCTGGGGGGAGACCCAGTACTTC. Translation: CASSSTGGSWGETQYF.

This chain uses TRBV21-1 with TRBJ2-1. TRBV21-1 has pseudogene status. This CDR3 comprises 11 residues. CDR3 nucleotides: TGTGCCAGCAGCAAGGTGGGTACTTTGTTCTTC. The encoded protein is CASSKVGTLFF.

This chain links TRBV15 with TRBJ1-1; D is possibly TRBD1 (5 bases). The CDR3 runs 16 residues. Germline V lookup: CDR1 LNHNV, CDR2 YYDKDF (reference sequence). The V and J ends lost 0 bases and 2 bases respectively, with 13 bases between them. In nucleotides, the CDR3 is TGTGCCACCAGCAGAGAGGGAGGGGCGGGCAACACTGAAGCTTTCTTT. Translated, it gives CATSREGGAGNTEAFF.

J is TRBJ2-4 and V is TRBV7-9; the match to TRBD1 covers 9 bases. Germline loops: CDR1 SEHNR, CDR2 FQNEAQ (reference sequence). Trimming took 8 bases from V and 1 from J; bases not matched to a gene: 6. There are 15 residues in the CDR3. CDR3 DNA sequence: TGTGCCAGCGGACAGGGGAGTGAGGCCAAAAACATTCAGTACTTC. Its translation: CASGQGSEAKNIQYF.

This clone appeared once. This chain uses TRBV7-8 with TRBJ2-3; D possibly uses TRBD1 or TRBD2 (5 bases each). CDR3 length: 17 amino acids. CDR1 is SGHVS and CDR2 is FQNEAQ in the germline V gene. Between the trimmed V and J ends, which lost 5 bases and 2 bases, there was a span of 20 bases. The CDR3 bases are TGTGCCAGCAGCACTCGGGGCTCAGGGACCTCCACAGATACGCAGTATTTT. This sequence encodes CASSTRGSGTSTDTQYF.

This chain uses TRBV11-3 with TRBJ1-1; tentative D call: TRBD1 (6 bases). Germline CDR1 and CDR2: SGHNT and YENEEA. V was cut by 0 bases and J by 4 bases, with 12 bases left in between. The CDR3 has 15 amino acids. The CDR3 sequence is CASSLDLGAVTEAFF. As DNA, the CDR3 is TGTGCCAGCAGCTTAGATCTGGGGGCAGTCACTGAAGCTTTCTTT. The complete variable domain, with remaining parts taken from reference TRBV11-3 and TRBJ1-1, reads EAGVVQSPRYKIIEKKQPVAFWCNPISGHNTLYWYLQNLGQGPELLIRYENEEAVDDSQLPKDRFSAERLKGVDSTLKIQPAELGDSAVYLCASSLDLGAVTEAFFGQGTRLTVV.

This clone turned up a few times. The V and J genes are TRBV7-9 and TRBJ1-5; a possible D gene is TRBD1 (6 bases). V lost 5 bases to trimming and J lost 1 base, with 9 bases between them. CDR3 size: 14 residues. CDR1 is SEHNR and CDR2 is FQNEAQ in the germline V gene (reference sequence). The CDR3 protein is CASSPGASNQPQHF. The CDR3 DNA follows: TGTGCCAGCAGCCCGGGGGCGAGCAATCAGCCCCAGCATTTT.

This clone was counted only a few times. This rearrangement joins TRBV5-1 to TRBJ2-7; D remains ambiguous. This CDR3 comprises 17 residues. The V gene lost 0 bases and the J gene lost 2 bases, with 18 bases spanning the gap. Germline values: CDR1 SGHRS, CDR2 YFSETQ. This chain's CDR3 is CASSLAPTDHFPYEQYF. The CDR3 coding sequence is TGCGCCAGCAGCTTGGCCCCAACGGATCATTTCCCCTACGAGCAGTACTTC.

CDR3 region: CASSFTGGTEAFF. CDR3 DNA sequence: TGTGCCAGCAGCTTTACTGGGGGGACTGAAGCTTTCTTT. V usage is TRBV7-8 and J usage is TRBJ1-1; tentatively, D is TRBD1 (5 bases). V shed 3 bases and J shed 5 bases, with 10 bases lying between them. This CDR3 is built from 13 residues. Germline assignment: CDR1 SGHVS and CDR2 FQNEAQ.

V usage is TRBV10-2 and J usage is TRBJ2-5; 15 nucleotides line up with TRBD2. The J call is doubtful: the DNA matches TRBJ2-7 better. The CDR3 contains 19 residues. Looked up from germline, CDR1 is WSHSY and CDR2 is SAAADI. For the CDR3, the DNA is TGCGCCAGCAGTTTAGTGTCTTTTGGGACTAGCGGGAGGCCCCACGAGCAGTACTTC. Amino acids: CASSLVSFGTSGRPHEQYF.

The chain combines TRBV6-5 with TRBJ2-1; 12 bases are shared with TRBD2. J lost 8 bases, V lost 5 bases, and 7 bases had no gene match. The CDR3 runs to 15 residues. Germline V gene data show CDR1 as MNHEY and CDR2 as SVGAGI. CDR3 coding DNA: TGTGCCAGCAGTCCCCTAGCGGGAGGGGTTGATGAGCAGTTCTTC. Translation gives CASSPLAGGVDEQFF.

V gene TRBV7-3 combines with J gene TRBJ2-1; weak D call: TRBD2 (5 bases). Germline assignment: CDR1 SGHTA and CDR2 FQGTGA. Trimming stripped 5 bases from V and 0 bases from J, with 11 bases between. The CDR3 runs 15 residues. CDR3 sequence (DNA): TGTGCCAGCAGCAACGGGGTAAGCTCCTACAATGAGCAGTTCTTC. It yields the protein CASSNGVSSYNEQFF.

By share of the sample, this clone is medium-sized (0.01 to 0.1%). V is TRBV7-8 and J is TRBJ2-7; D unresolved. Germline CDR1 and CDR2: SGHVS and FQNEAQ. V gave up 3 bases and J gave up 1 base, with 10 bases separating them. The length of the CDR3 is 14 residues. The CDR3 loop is CASSFRSRSYEQYF. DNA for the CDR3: TGTGCCAGCAGCTTTAGGAGTAGGTCCTACGAGCAGTACTTC.

The CDR3 loop is CASSQEGEGETQYF. The CDR3 nucleotides read TGCGCCAGCAGCCAAGAAGGGGAGGGAGAGACCCAGTACTTC. J is TRBJ2-5 and V is TRBV4-3, with 7 nucleotides matching TRBD2. V gave up 0 bases and J gave up 4 bases; unmatched junction bases: 2. CDR1 is LGHNA and CDR2 is YSLEER in the germline V gene. This CDR3 has 14 residues.

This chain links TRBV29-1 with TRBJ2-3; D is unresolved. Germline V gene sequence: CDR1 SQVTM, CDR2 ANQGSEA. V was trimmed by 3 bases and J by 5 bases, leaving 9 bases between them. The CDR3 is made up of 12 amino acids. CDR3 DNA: TGCAGCGTTGACAGCGTGGTAGATACGCAGTATTTT. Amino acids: CSVDSVVDTQYF.

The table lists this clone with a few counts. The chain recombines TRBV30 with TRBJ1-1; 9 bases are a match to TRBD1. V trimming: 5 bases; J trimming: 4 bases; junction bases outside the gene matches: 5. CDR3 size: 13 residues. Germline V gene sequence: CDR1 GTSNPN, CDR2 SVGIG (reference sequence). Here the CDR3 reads CAWGTGRGTEAFF. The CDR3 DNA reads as TGTGCCTGGGGGACAGGGAGAGGCACTGAAGCTTTCTTT.

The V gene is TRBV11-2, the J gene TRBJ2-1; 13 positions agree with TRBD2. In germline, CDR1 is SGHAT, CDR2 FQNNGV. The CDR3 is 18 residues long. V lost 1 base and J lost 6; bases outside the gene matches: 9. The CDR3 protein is CASSLVLPRTSGSNEQFF. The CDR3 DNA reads TGTGCCAGCAGCTTAGTCCTCCCTCGGACTAGCGGGAGCAATGAGCAGTTCTTC.

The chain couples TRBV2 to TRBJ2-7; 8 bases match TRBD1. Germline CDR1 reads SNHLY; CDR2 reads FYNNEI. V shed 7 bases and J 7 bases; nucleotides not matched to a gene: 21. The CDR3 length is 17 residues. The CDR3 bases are TGTGCCAGCACCCCGATTGGGACAGGCTTGCGTTTGGGGGAGCAGTACTTC. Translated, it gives CASTPIGTGLRLGEQYF.

The chain's CDR3 is CASSQVSSSSYEQYF. Here the CDR3 DNA reads TGTGCCAGCAGCCAAGTTTCCTCGAGCTCCTACGAGCAGTACTTC. The V and J genes are TRBV4-2 and TRBJ2-7; no firm D call. The V end was cut by 1 base, the J end by 0 bases, with 10 bases between. CDR1 is LGHNA and CDR2 is YNFKEQ in the germline V gene. The CDR3 loop spans 15 amino acids.

CDR3 nucleotide sequence: TGCGCCAGCAGCTTGGGGGACAGGGAACTTGATGGCTACACCTTC. Translated: CASSLGDRELDGYTF. The chain combines TRBV5-1 with TRBJ1-2; 9 bases match TRBD1. The CDR3 covers 15 residues. Looked up from germline, CDR1 is SGHRS and CDR2 is YFSETQ. Trimming at V came to 0 bases and at J to 6 bases, leaving 6 bases not matched to a gene.